This is a list of T cell receptor beta chains from one sample in a study of monozygotic twins with cystic fibrosis. Clones were sequenced by immunoSEQ multiplex PCR, and TCRdb holds only the in-frame ones, with some missing. The table records about 24,000 clones, approximately 89% of them present only once. What was sequenced was blood. All receptors come from a girl aged 2 to 10 with cystic fibrosis. The CDR3 runs from the conserved cysteine through the conserved F or W. A D gene is named only where the DNA matches it firmly. Where a row states a size, it is once, few, many or the class of an expanded clone; other rows omit it.

cdr3_nt cdr3_aa clone_size j_call d_call v_call
TGTGCCAGTAGCCTGTCAGGGGGCCTTGAAGCTTTCTTT CASSLSGGLEAFF . TRBJ1-1 TRBD1 TRBV19
TGCAGCGTGGGCAGTAGGGACAGTAACTATGGCTACACCTTC CSVGSRDSNYGYTF . TRBJ1-2 TRBD1 TRBV29-1
TGCGCCAGCAGCGTCTCACCAACAGGGAGGGCTGCTTTCTCTGGAAACACCATATATTTT CASSVSPTGRAAFSGNTIYF . TRBJ1-3 . TRBV5-1
TGTGCCAGCAGTTACACTGACAGTGCCTACGAGCAGTACTTC CASSYTDSAYEQYF . TRBJ2-7 . TRBV6-6
TGTGCCAGTAGTATAGGGGGTACTTACAATGAGCAGTTCTTC CASSIGGTYNEQFF . TRBJ2-1 . TRBV19
TGTGCCTGGAGTGTACGCGAGGTAGGGGGGTACAATGAGCAGTTCTTC CAWSVREVGGYNEQFF . TRBJ2-1 . TRBV30
TGTGCTAGTGGTTGGGGGCTGACTATCAATCAGCCCCAGCATTTT CASGWGLTINQPQHF . TRBJ1-5 . TRBV12-5
TGTGCCAGCAGCGTAGCTCCCTTCGGAACCTACGAGCAGTACTTC CASSVAPFGTYEQYF . TRBJ2-7 . TRBV9
TGTGCCAGCAGCCAAGGTCACTATGGCTACACCTTC CASSQGHYGYTF . TRBJ1-2 . TRBV14
TGCGCCAGCAGCGCCAACTTAAACTCCGGGGAGCTGTTTTTT CASSANLNSGELFF . TRBJ2-2 . TRBV5-1
TGCGCCAGCATCGGTCCAGGGGGGGATGGCTACACCTTC CASIGPGGDGYTF . TRBJ1-2 TRBD1 TRBV10-2
TGTGCCAGTAGTTTACCAGGGGTACTAAATTCACCCCTCCACTTT CASSLPGVLNSPLHF . TRBJ1-6 . TRBV19
TGTGCCAGCAGTGAAAGGACAGGGGGTTACACCGGGGAGCTGTTTTTT CASSERTGGYTGELFF . TRBJ2-2 TRBD1 TRBV25-1
TGTGCCAGCAGCTTAGACAATGAGCAGTTCTTC CASSLDNEQFF few TRBJ2-1 . TRBV7-9
TGCGCCAGCAGCCTTGACAGGGCCTATGGCTACACCTTC CASSLDRAYGYTF . TRBJ1-2 TRBD1 TRBV5-1
TGTGCCAGCAGCCGCCGGGATATGAACACTGAAGCTTTCTTT CASSRRDMNTEAFF . TRBJ1-1 . TRBV14
TGTGCCTGGGACCCGGGACAGGGTACAGATACGCAGTATTTT CAWDPGQGTDTQYF . TRBJ2-3 TRBD1 TRBV30
TGTGCCAGCAGCACGCCCGGGACGGAAGAGACCCAGTACTTC CASSTPGTEETQYF . TRBJ2-5 . TRBV9
TGTGCCAGCAGTGCAGGGGCCACCAGCTCCTACGAGCAGTACTTC CASSAGATSSYEQYF . TRBJ2-7 . TRBV6-5
TGTGCCAGCAGCTTAGCGCCAAGCGTCGGACAGTATAACTATGGCTACACCTTC CASSLAPSVGQYNYGYTF . TRBJ1-2 . TRBV7-2
TGTGCCATCCGGGGCCATAAAGATACGCAGTATTTT CAIRGHKDTQYF . TRBJ2-3 . TRBV10-3
TGTGCCAGCAGCTCCCCTGGTCAGGGGATAAGGGATGGCTACACCTTC CASSSPGQGIRDGYTF . TRBJ1-2 . TRBV7-8
TGTGCCAGCAGCTTAAGGAGGACGGGGGCGGGCTACACCTTC CASSLRRTGAGYTF . TRBJ1-2 . TRBV7-8
TGTGCCAGCAGCCAGCTGGACAGGGGGCTAGCTTCCTATAATTCACCCCTCCACTTT CASSQLDRGLASYNSPLHF . TRBJ1-6 TRBD1 TRBV7-8
TGCGCCAGCAGCCAAGATCGGTACAGCTCCTACGAGCAGTACTTC CASSQDRYSSYEQYF . TRBJ2-7 . TRBV4-1
TGTGCTAGTGGTTTCTTTACGACGGGATTAAATTCACCCCTCCACTTT CASGFFTTGLNSPLHF once TRBJ1-6 . TRBV12-5